The table lists the clone carrying this T cell receptor beta chain with a few counts. As yet, its antigen is unknown. Amplification yielded TCR beta CDR3 regions, with RNA transcripts as the source. Using the HTBI primer set, a first-round RT-PCR was run on the TCR CDR3. TCRdb ran MiXCR on the multiplex PCR reads and lists one entry per CDR3 protein. The sample lists more than 500,000 distinct CDR3 sequences; around 50% were seen once. These data are taken from a study of T cells in Graves' hyperthyroidism and ophthalmopathy. Study-level points and caveats: The authors' 13 V-J model separated ophthalmopathy from stable hyperthyroidism. Within blood appeared most thyroid clonotypes that had expanded above 0.001.

The length of the CDR3 is 12 residues. Germline CDR1 SQVTM, CDR2 ANQGSEA. Trimming shortened V by 5 bases and J by 8 bases, and 12 bases separated the two germline ends. Sequencing was carried out using peripheral blood or thyroid tissue (not recorded which). This receptor was taken from an adult woman with Graves' disease, either hyperthyroidism or ophthalmopathy (not recorded which). The rearrangement uses TRBV29-1 and TRBJ2-2, with D possibly being TRBD1 (6 bases). The CDR3 DNA is TGCAGCGTTAGAGGGGGATCAGGGGAGCTGTTTTTT. Its protein is CSVRGGSGELFF.